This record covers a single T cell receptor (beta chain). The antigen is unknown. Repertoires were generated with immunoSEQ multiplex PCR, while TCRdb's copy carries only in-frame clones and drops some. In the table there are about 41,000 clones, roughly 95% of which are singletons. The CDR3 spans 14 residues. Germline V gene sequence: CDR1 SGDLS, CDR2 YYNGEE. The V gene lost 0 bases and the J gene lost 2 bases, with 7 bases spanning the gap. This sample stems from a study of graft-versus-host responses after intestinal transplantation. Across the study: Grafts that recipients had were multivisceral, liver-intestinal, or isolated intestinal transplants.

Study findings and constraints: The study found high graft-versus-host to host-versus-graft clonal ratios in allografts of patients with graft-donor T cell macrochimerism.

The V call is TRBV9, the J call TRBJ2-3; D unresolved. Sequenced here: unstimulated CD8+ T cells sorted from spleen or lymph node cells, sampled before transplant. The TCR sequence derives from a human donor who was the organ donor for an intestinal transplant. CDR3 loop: CASSVDIYTDTQYF. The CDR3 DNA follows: TGTGCCAGCAGCGTAGACATTTACACAGATACGCAGTATTTT. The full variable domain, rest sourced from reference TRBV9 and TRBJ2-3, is DSGVTQTPKHLITATGQRVTLRCSPRSGDLSVYWYQQSLDQGLQFLIQYYNGEERAKGNILERFSAQQFPDLHSELNLSSLELGDSALYFCASSVDIYTDTQYFGPGTRLTVL.